Only one count was recorded for the clone carrying this TCR beta chain. Trimming cost V 8 bases and J 4 bases; bases outside gene matches: 10. The germline V gene encodes CDR1 MNHEY and CDR2 SMNVEV (reference sequence). The CDR3 has 15 residues. In the authors' workflow: Amplification of reference gene primers was used by the study to estimate nucleated cell counts. The method was immunoSEQ multiplex PCR; TCRdb's version includes in-frame clones alone and lacks a portion of them. That table gives V, J and clone size, and the DNA gave D and trimming. Seen here are 100,000 to 150,000 clones, 85% to 90% observed once, and the top ten hold 25% to 30%. The sample belongs to a study of blood T cell repertoires in COVID-19. Study overall: Some COVID-19 samples were acute and others convalescent; all came from the United States, Italy and Spain. In each case, the material was cDNA or gDNA derived from T cells, B-cell-depleted T cells, or PBMCs.

The sample comprised peripheral blood. The chain combines TRBV27 with TRBJ2-2; 7 nucleotides line up with TRBD1. This receptor was obtained from a man aged 65 to 79 with active or convalescent COVID-19. For the CDR3, the DNA is TGTGCCAGCCGCCTACAGGGGAGAGTCACCGGGGAGCTGTTTTTT. It translates to CASRLQGRVTGELFF.